This T cell receptor (beta chain) was recovered during a study of blood T cell repertoires in COVID-19 (dated by TCRdb to the early 2020s). For the study in its entirety: Samples from collaborators originated in the United States, Italy and Spain and spanned both the acute and convalescent phases of COVID-19. Where HLA class I and class II types were available, the types were taken from metadata supplied by the sample provider, not from assay-based typing. A freely available public database, intended as a resource for researchers studying the immune response to SARS-CoV-2, is where the repertoires were released. The material from the prospective study consisted of cDNA or gDNA derived from T cells, B-cell-depleted T cells, or PBMCs. Samples came from the ongoing ImmuneRACE study (first 160 participants) plus 1,254 subjects from 6 global collaborators. Subjects who had been exposed to COVID-19, were actively infected with it, or had recovered from it provided the deeply sampled blood TCRbeta repertoires that made up the dataset. The sample metadata nearly always contained a de-identified subject ID, COVID-19 status, age in years and sex. General study outcomes and caveats: Clinical and demographic metadata were provided uncurated, with the amount varying by source and participant.

TCRbeta CDR3 regions were amplified from genomic DNA by means of the immunoSEQ Assay, a bias-controlled multiplex PCR. The authors processed their data as follows. The number of nucleated cells in each sample was estimated by amplification of reference gene primers within the assay. Sequence reads were collapsed and filtered to measure the absolute abundance of every unique TCRbeta CDR3 rearrangement. For each sample, productive Simpson clonality was calculated by taking the square root of Simpson's diversity index across productive rearrangements. In its TCRdb copy, this immuneACCESS table keeps in-frame sequences only and misses some clones. Where compared with another copy, unresolved V genes explain less than half of these, and the others have no known cause. Clone size and the V and J calls come from that table; the DNA yielded D and trimming. The sample yields about 120,000 clones; 80% to 90% were counted once. The ten biggest clones cover roughly a quarter of the sample.

This clone was seen just once. What this receptor recognizes is not known. No base-level quality is on record; no much larger clone is a single base apart. Each collaborating institution followed its own protocols to collect whole blood in K2EDTA tubes. For TCRbeta analysis, collaborators shipped samples as frozen whole blood, isolated PBMCs, or DNA extracted from either of those sample types. V has 3 bases trimmed and J has 5 bases trimmed; junction bases matching no gene number 3. Taken from cysteine to phenylalanine, the CDR3 has 13 residues. Left in the record is the CDR3 DNA by itself, 39 bases read in frame from the first base. According to the germline V gene (reference sequence), CDR1 reads LGHDT and CDR2 reads YNNKEL.

The sequence links TRBV3-1 (or the pseudogene TRBV3-2) to TRBJ2-5, with 7 bases matching TRBD2. The clonotype was recovered from an older man with active or convalescent COVID-19. What was sequenced was peripheral blood. The CDR3 reads as follows: CASSQRGRETQYF. At the DNA level, the sequence is TGTGCCAGCAGCCAGCGGGGGAGGGAGACCCAGTACTTC.